This T cell receptor (beta chain) was recorded in a study of monozygotic twins with cystic fibrosis. The CDR3 loop spans 17 amino acids. CDR1 and CDR2 (germline): SGHTA, FQGNSA. The trim removed 4 bases at V and 8 bases at J, leaving 11 bases unmatched. With respect to this clone: As yet, its antigen is unknown.

General study findings and limits: V usage most resembled the co-twin in 13 of 16 pairs. Unrelated CF individuals shared fewer identical clonotypes than monozygotic CF twins. Shared CDR3 numbers were not associated with age, concordance or severity.

Sequenced by immunoSEQ multiplex PCR; TCRdb stores in-frame clones only, minus some. The sample carries around 10,000 clones, about nine tenths recorded once. This TCR came from a boy between 2 and 10 years old with cystic fibrosis. The V gene is TRBV7-2, the J gene TRBJ2-1; 13 bases are a match to TRBD2. Sequenced input: blood. The DNA of the CDR3 is TGTGCCAGCAGCTCGGGACTAGCGGGGCCATCGATGCATGAGCAGTTCTTC. Residues: CASSSGLAGPSMHEQFF.